The 18 T cell receptor beta chains below come from one sample, sequenced in a study of cytomegalovirus exposure and HLA in healthy donors. Use of 60 Vbeta and 13 Jbeta primers characterized the PCR. Sequencing was performed with immunoSEQ multiplex PCR; in TCRdb, only in-frame clones are kept and a portion is missing. Of more than 95,000 clones listed, over 65% are singletons. The source material was PBMCs. These receptors came from a man aged 18 to 30 in good health and CMV-seropositive.

J is TRBJ2-5 and V is TRBV5-1; 10 nucleotides line up with TRBD2. Germline V lookup: CDR1 SGHRS, CDR2 YFSETQ. The junction had 8 bases not matched to a gene; V was cut back by 1 base and J by 5 bases. The CDR3 extends over 16 amino acids. The CDR3 here is CASSLRPSGGLETQYF. CDR3 in DNA: TGCGCCAGCAGCTTGCGGCCTAGCGGGGGTCTGGAGACCCAGTACTTC. The variable domain in full, with the rest retrieved from reference TRBV5-1 and TRBJ2-5, is KAGVTQTPRYLIKTRGQQVTLSCSPISGHRSVSWYQQTPGQGLQFLFEYFSETQRNKGNFPGRFSGRQFSNSRSEMNVSTLELGDSALYLCASSLRPSGGLETQYFGPGTRLLVL.

Comment on this clone: A junction boundary mismatches the germline segment, possibly from a read error. The CDR3 region is CASRVLAVSSEQYF. The CDR3 DNA reads TGTGCCAGTAGGGTCCTAGCGGTTTCCTCCGAGCAGTACTTC. The chain joins TRBV19 to TRBJ2-7; 7 positions match TRBD2. Germline assignment: CDR1 LNHDA and CDR2 SQIVND (reference sequence). The CDR3 is made up of 14 amino acids. The complete variable domain, with remaining parts taken from reference TRBV19 and TRBJ2-7, reads DGGITQSPKYLFRKEGQNVTLSCEQNLNHDAMYWYRQDPGQGLRLIYYSQIVNDFQKGDIAEGYSVSREKKESFPLTVTSAQKNPTAFYLCASRVLAVSSEQYFGPGTRLTVT.

J is TRBJ2-2 and V is TRBV5-6; 7 positions match TRBD1. V lost 2 bases, J lost 1 base, and 2 bases stayed unmatched. This CDR3 comprises 15 residues. Germline values: CDR1 SGHDT, CDR2 YYEEEE. The CDR3 loop is CASSFGTVNTGELFF. The CDR3 bases are TGTGCCAGCAGCTTTGGGACAGTGAACACCGGGGAGCTGTTTTTT.

The genes are TRBV2 and TRBJ2-3; D perhaps matches TRBD2 (7 bases). This CDR3 contains 16 residues. Trimming stripped 1 base from V and 3 bases from J, with 14 bases between. CDR1 is SNHLY and CDR2 is FYNNEI in the germline V gene. In DNA form, the CDR3 reads TGTGCCAGCAGTGAAGTAGGGGGGGGGATGACAGATACGCAGTATTTT. It encodes CASSEVGGGMTDTQYF.

The rearrangement uses TRBV14 and TRBJ2-7; D is possibly TRBD2 (7 bases). From germline, CDR1 is SGHDN and CDR2 FVKESK. The CDR3 runs 14 residues. V dropped 1 base and J dropped 5 bases, with 12 bases sitting between them. The CDR3 is CASSQGGGAHEQYF. The CDR3 DNA sequence: TGTGCCAGCAGCCAAGGTGGGGGGGCCCACGAGCAGTACTTC. Variable domain in full (rest from reference TRBV14 and TRBJ2-7): EAGVTQFPSHSVIEKGQTVTLRCDPISGHDNLYWYRRVMGKEIKFLLHFVKESKQDESGMPNNRFLAERTGGTYSTLKVQPAELEDSGVYFCASSQGGGAHEQYFGPGTRLTVT.

The V call is TRBV12-5, the J call TRBJ1-1; a weak D match, TRBD1 (5 bases). Germline-derived CDR1 and CDR2 are LGHNT and FRNRAP. This CDR3 contains 11 residues. Trimming shortened V by 8 bases and J by 11 bases, and 15 bases separated the two germline ends. CDR3 in amino acids: CASKTKDMAFF. DNA of the CDR3: TGTGCTAGTAAGACCAAGGACATGGCTTTCTTT.

The chain joins TRBV2 to TRBJ2-3; D is perhaps TRBD1 (5 bases). CDR3 length equals 15 residues. Trimming left V 0 bases short and J 2 bases short, with 9 bases between. Germline V gives CDR1 SNHLY, CDR2 FYNNEI. The CDR3 DNA follows: TGTGCCAGCAGTGAAGCGCACAGGAACACAGATACGCAGTATTTT. This gives the protein CASSEAHRNTDTQYF.

A single count supports this clone. The chain has TRBV30 and TRBJ2-3, with TRBD2 matching over 13 bases. The germline V gene has CDR1 GTSNPN and CDR2 SVGIG (reference sequence). The ends lost 0 bases at V and 6 bases at J; junction bases unmatched: 3. This CDR3 has 15 amino acids. DNA of the CDR3: TGTGCCTGGAGTGTACTAGCGGGGGGGCTGGATACGCAGTATTTT. It yields the protein CAWSVLAGGLDTQYF.

This clone is a singleton in its sample. This chain joins TRBV4-1 and TRBJ2-5; 7 bases map to TRBD2. The V segment lost 2 bases and the J segment 5 bases; nucleotides outside the gene matches: 5. CDR1 is MGHRA, CDR2 YSYEKL, per germline. This CDR3 spans 14 amino acids. The CDR3 nucleotides are TGCGCCAGCAGCCAAATGTTGGGAGGGGAGACCCAGTACTTC. It yields the protein CASSQMLGGETQYF.

This clone was observed once. The chain links TRBV9 to TRBJ2-5, with D possibly matching TRBD2 (6 bases). The V and J ends lost 3 bases and 5 bases respectively, with 14 bases between them. CDR1 SGDLS and CDR2 YYNGEE come from the germline V gene. This CDR3 is 14 amino acids long. The CDR3 nucleotides read TGTGCCAGCAGCGCCCAGGGAGGTGGGGAGACCCAGTACTTC. Translated, it gives CASSAQGGGETQYF.

This clone turned up a few times. This chain joins TRBV5-1 and TRBJ1-1; D perhaps matches TRBD1 (6 bases). Germline CDR1 and CDR2: SGHRS and YFSETQ. The CDR3 sequence is 13 residues long. The V gene lost 3 bases and the J gene lost 1 base, with 7 bases spanning the gap. DNA for the CDR3: TGCGCCAGCAGCTCGACAGGGAACACTGAAGCTTTCTTT. Protein sequence: CASSSTGNTEAFF.

The rearrangement joins TRBV27 to TRBJ1-5; the match to TRBD1 covers 8 bases. The CDR3 sequence is 15 residues long. V trimming: 5 bases; J trimming: 2 bases; junction bases outside the gene matches: 5. The germline V gene encodes CDR1 MNHEY and CDR2 SMNVEV (reference sequence). This CDR3 is CASSPGTGGNQPQHF. The CDR3 bases are TGTGCCAGCAGTCCCGGGACAGGAGGCAATCAGCCCCAGCATTTT.

The gene calls are TRBV18 and TRBJ1-1, with 8 bases fitting TRBD1. Trimming cost V 0 bases and J 1 base; bases outside gene matches: 1. CDR1 and CDR2 from the germline V gene are KGHSH and LQKENI. CDR3 size: 15 residues. As DNA, the CDR3 is TGTGCCAGCTCACCACCGGGACAGGCGAACACTGAAGCTTTCTTT. It is translated as CASSPPGQANTEAFF. Drawing the rest from reference TRBV18 and TRBJ1-1, the complete variable domain is NAGVMQNPRHLVRRRGQEARLRCSPMKGHSHVYWYRQLPEEGLKFMVYLQKENIIDESGMPKERFSAEFPKEGPSILRIQQVVRGDSAAYFCASSPPGQANTEAFFGQGTRLTVV.

This clone was counted only a few times. This chain uses TRBV10-3 with TRBJ1-3, with D unclear. V lost 7 bases and J 0 bases, leaving 13 bases between the germline ends. The length of the CDR3 is 15 residues. Per germline, CDR1 ENHRY and CDR2 SYGVKD. The CDR3 reads CAINQDFYSGNTIYF. DNA for the CDR3: TGTGCCATCAACCAGGATTTTTACTCTGGAAACACCATATATTTT.

The chain carries TRBV30 and TRBJ2-7; 9 bases map to TRBD1. The CDR3 totals 15 residues. The V segment lost 1 base and the J segment 4 bases; nucleotides outside the gene matches: 8. The germline V gene encodes CDR1 GTSNPN and CDR2 SVGIG (reference sequence). The CDR3 here is CAWSGRGTGMYEQYF. CDR3 coding DNA: TGTGCCTGGAGTGGGCGAGGGACAGGGATGTACGAGCAGTACTTC.

The genes are TRBV4-1 and TRBJ2-7, with TRBD2 matching 9 bases. V dropped 1 base and J dropped 9; count of bases not matched to a gene: 16. The length of the CDR3 is 17 residues. Germline V gene sequence: CDR1 MGHRA, CDR2 YSYEKL. This chain's CDR3 is CASSQVRSAGGPGVQYF. The CDR3, as DNA: TGCGCCAGCAGCCAAGTCCGTAGTGCGGGGGGGCCGGGGGTGCAGTACTTC.

This clone was detected only once. V and J are TRBV4-1 and TRBJ1-1; D perhaps matches TRBD1 (5 bases). CDR3 length: 17 residues. V was cut by 4 bases and J by 1 base, with 19 bases left in between. Per germline, CDR1 MGHRA and CDR2 YSYEKL. The CDR3 protein is CASSPQLHGTGNTEAFF. The CDR3 DNA sequence: TGCGCCAGCAGCCCACAATTACACGGTACAGGGAACACTGAAGCTTTCTTT.

This clone was observed a few times. The chain has TRBV5-5 and TRBJ1-1; weak D call: TRBD1 (6 bases). CDR3 size: 16 residues. Germline CDR1 is SGHKS and CDR2 is YYEKEE (reference sequence). Trimming stripped 6 bases from V and 1 base from J, with 19 bases between. CDR3 nucleotides: TGTGCCAGCACTGGGGGTGCGGACAGCGCGAACACTGAAGCTTTCTTT. Amino acid sequence: CASTGGADSANTEAFF.